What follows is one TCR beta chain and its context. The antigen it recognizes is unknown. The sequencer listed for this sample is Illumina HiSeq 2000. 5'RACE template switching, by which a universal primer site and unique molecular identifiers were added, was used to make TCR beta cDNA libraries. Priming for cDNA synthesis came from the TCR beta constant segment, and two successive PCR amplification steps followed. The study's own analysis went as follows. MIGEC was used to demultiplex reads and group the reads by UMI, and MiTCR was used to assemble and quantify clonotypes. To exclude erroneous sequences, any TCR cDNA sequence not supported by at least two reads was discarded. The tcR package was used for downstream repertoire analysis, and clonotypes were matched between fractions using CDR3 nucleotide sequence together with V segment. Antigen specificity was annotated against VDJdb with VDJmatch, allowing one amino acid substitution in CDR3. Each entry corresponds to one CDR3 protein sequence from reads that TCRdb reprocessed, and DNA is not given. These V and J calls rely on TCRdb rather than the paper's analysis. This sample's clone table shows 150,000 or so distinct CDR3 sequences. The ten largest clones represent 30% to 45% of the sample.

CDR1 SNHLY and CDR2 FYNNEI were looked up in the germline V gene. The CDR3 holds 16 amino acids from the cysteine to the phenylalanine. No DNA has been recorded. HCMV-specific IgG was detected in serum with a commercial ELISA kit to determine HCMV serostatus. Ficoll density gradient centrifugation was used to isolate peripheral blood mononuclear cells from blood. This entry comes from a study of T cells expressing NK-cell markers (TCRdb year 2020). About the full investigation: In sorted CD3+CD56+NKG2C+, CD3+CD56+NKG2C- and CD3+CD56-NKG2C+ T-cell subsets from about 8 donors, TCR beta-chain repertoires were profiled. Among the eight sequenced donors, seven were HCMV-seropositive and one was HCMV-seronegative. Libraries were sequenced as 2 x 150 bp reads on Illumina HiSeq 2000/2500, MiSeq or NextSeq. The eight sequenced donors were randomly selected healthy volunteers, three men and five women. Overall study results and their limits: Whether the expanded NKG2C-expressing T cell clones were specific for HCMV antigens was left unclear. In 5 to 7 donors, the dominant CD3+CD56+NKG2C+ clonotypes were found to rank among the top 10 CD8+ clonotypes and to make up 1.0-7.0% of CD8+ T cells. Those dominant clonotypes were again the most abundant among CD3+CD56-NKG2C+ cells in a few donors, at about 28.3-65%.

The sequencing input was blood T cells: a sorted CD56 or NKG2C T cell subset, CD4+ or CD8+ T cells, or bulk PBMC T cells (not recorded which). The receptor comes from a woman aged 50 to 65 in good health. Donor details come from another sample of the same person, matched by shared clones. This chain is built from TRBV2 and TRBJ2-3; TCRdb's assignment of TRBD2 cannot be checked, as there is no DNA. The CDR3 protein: CASSDYGSRASDTQYF.